The rows below give T cell receptor beta chains drawn from one sample of a study of blood T cell repertoires in COVID-19. Profiling relied on immunoSEQ multiplex PCR, and the TCRdb table lists in-frame clones only, not all of them. The sample has about 14,000 clones, around 91% seen once. The sample comprised peripheral blood. The receptor set was obtained from a human donor in a cohort sampled during active COVID-19. Each CDR3 is given with its conserved first and last residue. A D gene is named only where the DNA matches it firmly. Size is stated for part of the rows, as once, few or many counts, or as a class when the clone is expanded.

CDR3 protein,CDR3 DNA,D gene,V gene,J gene,clone size
CATGPIGSNQPQHF,TGTGCCACCGGGCCAATAGGAAGCAATCAGCCCCAGCATTTT,NA,TRBV15,TRBJ1-5,few
CASSLQGLSSYEQYF,TGCGCCAGCAGCTTACAGGGGTTAAGCTCCTACGAGCAGTACTTC,TRBD1,TRBV5-1,TRBJ2-7,NA
CATSGIGGANTGELFF,TGTGCCACCAGTGGTATAGGGGGCGCGAACACCGGGGAGCTGTTTTTT,TRBD1,TRBV24-1,TRBJ2-2,NA
CSASLGQGAYEQYF,TGCAGTGCTAGTCTAGGACAGGGGGCCTACGAGCAGTACTTC,TRBD1,TRBV20-1,TRBJ2-7,large
CASIHPGLAGDEQYF,TGTGCCAGCATCCATCCGGGACTAGCGGGAGACGAGCAGTACTTC,TRBD2,TRBV2,TRBJ2-7,NA
CATSREGGEVFSPLHF,TGTGCCACCAGCAGAGAAGGGGGCGAGGTTTTTTCACCCCTCCACTTT,TRBD1,TRBV15,TRBJ1-6,NA
CASTPPDSTGKRHGYTF,TGTGCCAGTACCCCTCCGGATTCAACAGGGAAGAGGCATGGCTACACCTTC,NA,TRBV19,TRBJ1-2,NA
CASIFGTSDYEQYF,TGTGCCAGCATATTCGGGACTAGCGATTACGAGCAGTACTTC,TRBD2,TRBV3-1/TRBV3-2,TRBJ2-7,NA
CASSYSILAGGNEQFF,TGTGCCAGCAGTTACTCGATACTAGCGGGCGGGAATGAGCAGTTCTTC,TRBD2,TRBV6-5,TRBJ2-1,NA
CASSLRDRAEKLFF,TGCGCCAGCAGCTTGAGGGACAGGGCTGAAAAACTGTTTTTT,TRBD1,TRBV5-1,TRBJ1-4,NA
CASSLFPRQGRLYEQYF,TGTGCCAGCAGTTTATTCCCCCGACAGGGACGGCTCTACGAGCAGTACTTC,TRBD1,TRBV27,TRBJ2-7,few
CASSSSGGAIDTQYF,TGTGCCAGCAGCTCTAGCGGGGGGGCCATAGATACGCAGTATTTT,TRBD2,TRBV7-9,TRBJ2-3,NA
CASSFGTGTGGANVLTF,TGCGCCAGCAGCTTCGGGACAGGGACGGGTGGGGCCAACGTCCTGACTTTC,TRBD1,TRBV5-1,TRBJ2-6,NA
CASSPRDYRWHEQYF,TGTGCCAGCAGCCCCCGGGACTACCGTTGGCACGAGCAGTACTTC,TRBD2,TRBV27,TRBJ2-7,NA
CASSPNELAGYNEQFF,TGTGCCAGCTCACCAAATGAATTAGCGGGCTACAATGAGCAGTTCTTC,TRBD2,TRBV18,TRBJ2-1,NA
CASSGSGGSSYNEQFF,TGTGCCAGCAGTGGATCCGGGGGGAGCTCCTACAATGAGCAGTTCTTC,TRBD2,TRBV2,TRBJ2-1,NA
CASSLSAGGPQETQYF,TGTGCCAGCAGCTTGAGCGCGGGGGGACCTCAAGAGACCCAGTACTTC,TRBD2,TRBV7-2,TRBJ2-5,NA
CASSLGAGGQETQYF,TGTGCCAGCAGCTTAGGAGCGGGGGGACAAGAGACCCAGTACTTC,TRBD2,TRBV7-6,TRBJ2-5,NA
CASSTGNRGALYNEQFF,TGCGCCAGCAGTACCGGGAACAGGGGGGCCCTATACAATGAGCAGTTCTTC,TRBD1,TRBV5-1,TRBJ2-1,NA
CASSSRGQGGTEAFF,TGTGCCAGCAGTTCACGGGGACAGGGTGGGACTGAAGCTTTCTTT,TRBD1,TRBV28,TRBJ1-1,NA
CASSLAGSYNEQFF,TGCGCCAGTTCCCTAGCGGGCTCCTACAATGAGCAGTTCTTC,TRBD2,TRBV5-1,TRBJ2-1,NA
CASSMDRVNTEAFF,TGTGCCAGCTCTATGGACAGGGTGAACACTGAAGCTTTCTTT,TRBD1,TRBV18,TRBJ1-1,NA